These 14 T cell receptor beta chains originate from one sample sequenced in a study of T cells after yellow fever vaccination (dated by TCRdb to about 2019). Libraries were prepared through 5' RACE. Sequencing was carried out with an Illumina HiSeq 2500. TCRdb reprocessed the public reads (quality trimming at Q25 with fastp, clone calling with MiXCR) and kept in-frame beta chains. Every CDR3 protein is listed once, alongside the most common genes and DNA of its rows. Here the sample has 500,000 to 650,000 distinct CDR3 sequences; roughly 12% occur a single time. The biggest ten clones account for more than 13% of the sample. Interpreted using the paper, the treatment or condition label stands for: live attenuated yellow fever vaccine strain. The specimen was PBMCs, collected on the day of the yellow fever booster vaccination. These receptor sequences come from a man in his thirties or forties who received the YFV17D yellow fever vaccine.

The gene calls are TRBV12-3 or TRBV12-4 and TRBJ1-5; D is possibly TRBD1 (6 bases). The CDR3 totals 14 residues. Between the trimmed V and J ends, which lost 9 bases and 3 bases, there was a span of 15 bases. Here the CDR3 DNA reads TGTGCCAGTTTAAGGGGGGGGGACAATCAGCCCCAGCATTTT. Protein: CASLRGGDNQPQHF.

This clonotype has only a few counts. The V gene is TRBV7-2, the J gene TRBJ2-2, with D possibly being TRBD1 (5 bases). CDR1 SGHTA and CDR2 FQGNSA come from the germline V gene. The CDR3 sequence is 15 residues long. The V and J ends lost 4 bases and 0 bases respectively, with 9 bases between them. The CDR3: CASSSRAPNTGELFF. The CDR3 DNA follows: TGTGCCAGCAGCTCCAGGGCCCCGAACACCGGGGAGCTGTTTTTT.

The sample holds a few counts of this clonotype. The chain has TRBV19 and TRBJ2-1; no clear D. V lost 0 bases, J lost 5 bases, and 11 bases lay in between. Germline loops: CDR1 LNHDA, CDR2 SQIVND (reference sequence). The CDR3 consists of 15 residues. CDR3 sequence: CASSIDRTPHNEQFF. The CDR3, as DNA: TGTGCCAGTAGTATAGATAGAACACCCCACAATGAGCAGTTCTTC.

This clonotype was seen many times. The V gene is TRBV6-2 or TRBV6-3, the J gene TRBJ2-3, with TRBD2 as a possible D gene (6 bases). Germline V gene sequence: CDR1 MNHEY, CDR2 SVGEGT. V shed 6 bases and J shed 3 bases, with 16 bases lying between them. This CDR3 has 15 amino acids. The CDR3 is CASRPTGLPTDTQYF. The DNA of the CDR3 is TGTGCCAGCAGACCCACGGGACTTCCGACAGATACGCAGTATTTT.

The chain employs TRBV24-1 and TRBJ2-3; TRBD2 agrees at 7 bases. Per the germline V gene, CDR1 is KGHDR and CDR2 is SFDVKD. V was pared by 10 bases and J by 4 bases, with 10 bases of the junction left unmatched. The CDR3 loop spans 14 amino acids. CDR3 in amino acids: CATGPTSLSDTQYF. DNA for the CDR3: TGTGCCACAGGCCCGACTAGCCTCTCAGATACGCAGTATTTT.

The chain has TRBV7-2 and TRBJ2-7; 7 bases are shared with TRBD1. This CDR3 spans 14 amino acids. The ends lost 5 bases at V and 4 bases at J; junction bases unmatched: 8. The germline gives CDR1 SGHTA, CDR2 FQGNSA. The CDR3 DNA reads as TGTGCCAGCAGCCCCGTTGGACAGGAATACGAGCAGTACTTC. Its translation is CASSPVGQEYEQYF.

This sequence joins TRBV2 and TRBJ2-7; 12 bases agree with TRBD2. The junction had 4 bases not matched to a gene; V was cut back by 6 bases and J by 1 base. CDR3 size: 15 residues. The V gene's germline CDR1 is SNHLY and CDR2 FYNNEI. This CDR3 reads CASRQLAGGSYEQYF. The CDR3 DNA reads as TGTGCCAGCAGACAACTAGCGGGAGGTTCCTACGAGCAGTACTTC. The full variable domain, completed using reference TRBV2 and TRBJ2-7, is EPEVTQTPSHQVTQMGQEVILRCVPISNHLYFYWYRQILGQKVEFLVSFYNNEISEKSEIFDDQFSVERPDGSNFTLKIRSTKLEDSAMYFCASRQLAGGSYEQYFGPGTRLTVT.

This clonotype has more than one count but fewer than ten. The V call is TRBV14, the J call TRBJ2-3, with TRBD1 as a possible D gene (6 bases). V was shortened by 4 bases and J by 1 base, with 15 bases between the two germline ends. The CDR3 has 16 residues. Germline V gives CDR1 SGHDN, CDR2 FVKESK. In DNA, the CDR3 is TGTGCCAGCAGCCCCTGGGCCAGGGGCCGCACAGATACGCAGTATTTT. Translated, it gives CASSPWARGRTDTQYF.

This clonotype was found a few times. The V gene is TRBV20-1, the J gene TRBJ1-3; TRBD1 might be the D (5 bases). This CDR3 region has 14 residues. Per the germline V gene, CDR1 is DFQATT and CDR2 is SNEGSKA (reference sequence). The V gene lost 0 bases and the J gene lost 2 bases, with 8 bases spanning the gap. CDR3 protein: CSARDPRAGNTIYF. The CDR3 DNA reads as TGCAGTGCTAGAGATCCCAGGGCTGGAAACACCATATATTTT.

This chain joins TRBV5-6 and TRBJ1-5, with a possible D match to TRBD1 (6 bases). In germline, CDR1 is SGHDT, CDR2 YYEEEE. The CDR3 totals 14 residues. V was pared by 3 bases and J by 4 bases, with 11 bases between. The chain's CDR3 is CASSYRAGNQPQHF. CDR3 nucleotide sequence: TGTGCCAGCAGCTACAGGGCGGGTAATCAGCCCCAGCATTTT.

There are a few counts of this clonotype. The gene calls are TRBV20-1 and TRBJ1-3; D is uncertain. This CDR3 comprises 14 residues. V lost 3 bases and J 2 bases, leaving 11 bases between the germline ends. Germline CDR1 reads DFQATT; CDR2 reads SNEGSKA (reference sequence). As DNA, the CDR3 is TGCAGTGCTAGCTACACGGATCCTGGAAACACCATATATTTT. It specifies CSASYTDPGNTIYF.

This clonotype was detected only a few times. The DNA for the CDR3 is TGTGCCAGCAGCCCCACGGGCAGGGCGAACACCGGGGAGCTGTTTTTT. Amino acid sequence: CASSPTGRANTGELFF. V and J are TRBV5-8 and TRBJ2-2, with D perhaps matching TRBD1 (5 bases). Trimming took 4 bases from V and 0 from J, leaving 13 bases between them. The CDR3 covers 16 residues. The germline V gene has CDR1 SGHTS and CDR2 YDEGEE. Together with reference TRBV5-8 and TRBJ2-2, the CDR3 gives the full variable domain: EAGVTQSPTHLIKTRGQQATLRCSPISGHTSVYWYQQALGLGLQFLLWYDEGEERNRGNFPPRFSGRQFPNYSSELNVNALELEDSALYLCASSPTGRANTGELFFGEGSRLTVL.

This clonotype was detected a few times. The J gene is TRBJ2-1, the V gene TRBV3-1; 8 nucleotides agree with TRBD2. Per germline, CDR1 LGHDT and CDR2 YNNKEL (reference sequence). With V trimmed by 5 bases and J by 0 bases, 3 bases remained unmatched. CDR3 length equals 15 residues. This CDR3 reads CASSRTSSSYNEQFF. Here the CDR3 DNA reads TGTGCCAGCAGCAGGACTAGCAGCTCCTACAATGAGCAGTTCTTC.

This rearrangement joins TRBV29-1 to TRBJ2-7; a possible D gene is TRBD1 (6 bases). This CDR3 has 14 residues. The germline V and J ends were trimmed by 6 bases and 0 bases, with 15 bases remaining between them. The germline CDR1 and CDR2 sequences are SQVTM and ANQGSEA. This CDR3 is CSVRDQGSSYEQYF. The CDR3 DNA reads TGCAGCGTCCGGGACCAGGGGTCCTCCTACGAGCAGTACTTC.